The 15 T cell receptor beta chains below were found in one sample sequenced in a study of T-cell memory formation after mild COVID-19. TCRdb ran MiXCR on the 5' RACE reads and lists one entry per CDR3 protein. The repertoire holds 450,000 or so distinct CDR3 sequences, about 23% seen once, with about 12% in the top ten. The sample taken for sequencing was PBMCs or a T cell subset sorted from them (not recorded which). These receptors all stem from an adult woman who had mild COVID-19 (a few samples of this study predate the infection). Cell type and time point are not known.

V usage is TRBV12-3 or TRBV12-4 and J usage is TRBJ1-1; D is unresolved. V lost 6 bases and J lost 0, with 11 bases in between. CDR3 length: 14 residues. The CDR3 DNA reads as TGTGCCAGCAGCCCCACCCTACTGAACACTGAAGCTTTCTTT. Translated: CASSPTLLNTEAFF.

CDR3 loop: CASSTGTDLEAFF. In nucleotides, the CDR3 is TGTGCCAGCAGCACTGGGACAGATCTAGAAGCTTTCTTT. This chain links TRBV7-8 with TRBJ1-1, with 7 bases identical to TRBD1. Looked up from germline, CDR1 is SGHVS and CDR2 is FQNEAQ. Trimming at V came to 5 bases and at J to 8 bases, leaving 8 bases not matched to a gene. CDR3 length: 13 amino acids.

This clonotype was detected only a few times. This chain's CDR3 is CASSLDLSTEAFF. The CDR3 nucleotides read TGTGCCAGCAGCTTAGATCTAAGCACTGAAGCTTTCTTT. The rearrangement joins TRBV7-6 to TRBJ1-1; D not certain. The CDR3 contains 13 residues. The germline gives CDR1 SGHVS, CDR2 FNYEAQ. V was shortened by 1 base and J by 4 bases, with 7 bases between the two germline ends.

There are a few counts of this clonotype. The CDR3 coding sequence is TGTGCCACCAGTGATAGATCTACCGGGGAGCTGTTTTTT. Translation: CATSDRSTGELFF. The V call is TRBV24-1, the J call TRBJ2-2, with D hard to call. The germline V gene encodes CDR1 KGHDR and CDR2 SFDVKD. Trimming cost V 3 bases and J 5 bases, with 6 bases left between them. This CDR3 has 13 amino acids.

This chain links TRBV30 with TRBJ1-5; D remains ambiguous. CDR1 and CDR2 (germline): GTSNPN, SVGIG (reference sequence). CDR3 length: 15 amino acids. The V end was cut by 0 bases, the J end by 5 bases, with 14 bases between. The CDR3 sequence: CAWSVGPSVDQPQHF. CDR3 DNA sequence: TGTGCCTGGAGTGTAGGGCCGTCGGTTGATCAGCCCCAGCATTTT.

This clonotype was seen repeatedly, ten times or more. The chain carries TRBV6-2 or TRBV6-3 and TRBJ2-1; 12 nucleotides align to TRBD2. Germline V gene lookup returns CDR1 MNHEY and CDR2 SVGEGT. The V segment lost 2 bases and the J segment 6 bases; nucleotides outside the gene matches: 11. This CDR3 has 18 residues. CDR3 sequence reads: CASSYAWVTSGRPNEQFF. The CDR3 coding sequence is TGTGCCAGCAGTTACGCTTGGGTGACTAGCGGGAGACCCAATGAGCAGTTCTTC.

This clonotype showed up just a few times. The CDR3 here is CASSLVQAETQYF. In DNA, the CDR3 is TGTGCCAGCAGCTTAGTACAGGCGGAGACCCAGTACTTC. J is TRBJ2-5 and V is TRBV7-2, with D perhaps matching TRBD1 (5 bases). CDR3 length: 13 amino acids. The V end was cut by 1 base, the J end by 5 bases, with 8 bases between. Per the germline V gene, CDR1 is SGHTA and CDR2 is FQGNSA.

There are a few counts of this clonotype. This chain uses TRBV13 with TRBJ2-1; 9 bases match TRBD2. The CDR3 contains 14 residues. From germline, CDR1 is PRHDT and CDR2 FYEKMQ (reference sequence). The V and J ends lost 8 bases and 4 bases, in that order; junction bases with no gene match: 6. CDR3 coding DNA: TGTGCCAGCCGGAGGACTAGCGCATACAATGAGCAGTTCTTC. This gives the protein CASRRTSAYNEQFF. The full variable domain, in which reference TRBV13 and TRBJ2-1 provide the parts outside the CDR3, is AAGVIQSPRHLIKEKRETATLKCYPIPRHDTVYWYQQGPGQDPQFLISFYEKMQSDKGSIPDRFSAQQFSDYHSELNMSSLELGDSALYFCASRRTSAYNEQFFGPGTRLTVL.

The chain combines TRBV7-9 with TRBJ2-7; D remains unclear. Germline CDR1 and CDR2: SEHNR and FQNEAQ (reference sequence). The CDR3 is 15 residues long. V dropped 1 base and J dropped 2 bases, with 12 bases sitting between them. The CDR3 reads CASSLVSAGTYEQYF. For the CDR3, the DNA is TGTGCCAGCAGCTTAGTCTCAGCAGGCACCTACGAGCAGTACTTC.

J is TRBJ2-5 and V is TRBV20-1, with 7 bases lining up with TRBD1. This CDR3 is 15 amino acids long. Germline V gene lookup returns CDR1 DFQATT and CDR2 SNEGSKA (reference sequence). V dropped 3 bases and J dropped 5; count of bases not matched to a gene: 12. This chain's CDR3 is CSARPTGKSGETQYF. In DNA form, the CDR3 reads TGCAGTGCTAGGCCGACAGGGAAGTCGGGGGAGACCCAGTACTTC.

The chain combines TRBV12-3 or TRBV12-4 with TRBJ2-2; D not certain. CDR3 size: 13 residues. Trimming pared 3 bases from V and 5 bases from J, leaving 7 bases between. As DNA, the CDR3 is TGTGCCAGCAGTTTTTCCGAAACCGGGGAGCTGTTTTTT. Protein sequence: CASSFSETGELFF.

This clonotype was seen a handful of times. The J gene is TRBJ2-3, the V gene TRBV24-1, with 8 bases matching TRBD1. Trimming at V came to 4 bases and at J to 4 bases, leaving 9 bases not matched to a gene. Looked up from germline, CDR1 is KGHDR and CDR2 is SFDVKD. The CDR3 spans 16 residues. The CDR3 DNA sequence: TGTGCCACCAGTGAGTACGGGACAGGAACCCCAGATACGCAGTATTTT. Amino acids: CATSEYGTGTPDTQYF.

The chain joins TRBV4-1 to TRBJ2-1; D is unresolved. This CDR3 has 15 residues. Trimming took 0 bases from V and 6 from J, leaving 12 bases between them. From germline, CDR1 is MGHRA and CDR2 YSYEKL. The CDR3 DNA reads as TGCGCCAGCAGCCAAGATAGAAGCCCACTCAATGAGCAGTTCTTC. Translated, it gives CASSQDRSPLNEQFF.

This chain uses TRBV9 with TRBJ1-1, with a weak D call TRBD1 (5 bases). The CDR3 is 14 amino acids. CDR1 SGDLS and CDR2 YYNGEE come from the germline V gene. V gave up 3 bases and J gave up 5 bases, with 14 bases separating them. The DNA for the CDR3 is TGTGCCAGCAGCGCCGAACTTCGGGGGACTGAAGCTTTCTTT. It is translated as CASSAELRGTEAFF.

The chain combines TRBV7-9 with TRBJ1-1; no firm D call. This CDR3 region has 12 residues. Germline V gives CDR1 SEHNR, CDR2 FQNEAQ (reference sequence). Trimming stripped 2 bases from V and 5 bases from J, with 6 bases between. The CDR3 DNA is TGTGCCAGCAGCTTAATGGGGACTGAAGCTTTCTTT. Amino acid sequence: CASSLMGTEAFF.